A single TCR beta chain is shown here with its context. The antigen is undetermined. The donors (healthy individuals) were bone marrow donors. These data come from a study of cytomegalovirus exposure and HLA in healthy donors. The PCR contained 60 Vbeta and 13 Jbeta primers. Authors' analysis steps: In a later analysis, about 12 million of 75 million to 90 million unique beta chains occurred in at least two donors. Assay: immunoSEQ multiplex PCR; the TCRdb copy retains only in-frame clones and omits some. V and J calls and clone size are given by that table; D and trimming were obtained from the DNA. The sample includes under 200,000 clones, around 80% of them seen just once. This CDR3 is 16 amino acids long. Trimming left V 4 bases short and J 0 bases short, with 13 bases between. Germline assignment: CDR1 SGHRS and CDR2 YFSETQ. Study outcomes and limitations: A missense DCLRE1C variant was associated with V- and J-gene trimming of TCR beta chains in a later analysis, and an independent cohort replicated the association. The study listed approximately 160 cytomegalovirus-associated TCR beta chains.

The chain joins TRBV5-1 to TRBJ2-2; weak D call: TRBD1 (5 bases). The sequence came from a man aged 35 to 55 in good health and CMV-seropositive. Material: PBMCs. This CDR3 is CASSGHRQTNTGELFF. In DNA, the CDR3 is TGCGCCAGCAGCGGACACAGACAGACGAACACCGGGGAGCTGTTTTTT. The whole variable domain, remainder taken from reference TRBV5-1 and TRBJ2-2, is KAGVTQTPRYLIKTRGQQVTLSCSPISGHRSVSWYQQTPGQGLQFLFEYFSETQRNKGNFPGRFSGRQFSNSRSEMNVSTLELGDSALYLCASSGHRQTNTGELFFGEGSRLTVL.